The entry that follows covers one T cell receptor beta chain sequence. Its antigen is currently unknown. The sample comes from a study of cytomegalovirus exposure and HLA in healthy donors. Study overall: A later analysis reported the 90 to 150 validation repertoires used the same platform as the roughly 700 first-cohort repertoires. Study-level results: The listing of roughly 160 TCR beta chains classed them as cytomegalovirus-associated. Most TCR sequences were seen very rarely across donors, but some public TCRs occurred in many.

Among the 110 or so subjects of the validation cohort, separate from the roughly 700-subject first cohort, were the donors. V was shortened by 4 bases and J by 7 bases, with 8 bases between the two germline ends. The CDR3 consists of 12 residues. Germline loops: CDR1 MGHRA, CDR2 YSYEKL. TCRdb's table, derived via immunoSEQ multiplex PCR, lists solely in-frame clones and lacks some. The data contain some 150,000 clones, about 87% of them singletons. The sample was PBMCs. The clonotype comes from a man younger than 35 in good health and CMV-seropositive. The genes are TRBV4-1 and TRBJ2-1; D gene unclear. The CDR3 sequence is CASSPPGNEQFF. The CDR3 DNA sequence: TGCGCCAGCAGCCCACCAGGTAATGAGCAGTTCTTC.